A selection of T cell receptor beta chains follows, all from one sample in a study of cytomegalovirus exposure and HLA in healthy donors. Sequencing was performed with immunoSEQ multiplex PCR; in TCRdb, only in-frame clones are kept and a portion is missing. Of over 250,000 clones listed, 65% to 90% were seen once; the top ten hold over 0.95%. Input material: PBMCs. These receptors all stem from a woman between 18 and 30 years old in good health and CMV-seronegative. CDR3s include the opening cysteine and the closing phenylalanine or tryptophan. The D gene is left open where the match is weak. The size of a clone is reported for some rows only, either as once, few or many, or as a class for expanded clones.

clone size | CDR3 length | D gene | J gene | V gene | CDR3 protein | CDR3 DNA
NA | 15 | TRBD2 | TRBJ2-7 | TRBV6-5 | CASSSYSSGDHEQYF | TGTGCCAGCAGTTCTTACTCTAGCGGGGATCACGAGCAGTACTTC
NA | 15 | TRBD1 | TRBJ1-5 | TRBV27 | CASSRLGQANQPQHF | TGTGCCAGCAGCCGCCTCGGACAGGCGAATCAGCCCCAGCATTTT
NA | 15 | TRBD2 | TRBJ2-3 | TRBV27 | CASNYVAGVENTQYF | TGTGCCAGCAATTACGTAGCGGGAGTGGAAAATACGCAGTATTTT
NA | 17 | NA | TRBJ2-7 | TRBV27 | CASSSRGTGMGRYEQYF | TGTGCCAGCAGTTCCAGAGGAACAGGGATGGGGCGCTACGAGCAGTACTTC
NA | 16 | TRBD2 | TRBJ2-7 | TRBV5-1 | CASSLLTSGATYEQYF | TGCGCCAGCAGCTTGCTAACTAGCGGAGCCACTTACGAGCAGTACTTC
NA | 16 | NA | TRBJ2-2 | TRBV30 | CAWRGRPTDGTGELFF | TGTGCCTGGAGGGGGCGCCCCACGGATGGAACCGGGGAGCTGTTTTTT
NA | 16 | NA | TRBJ1-5 | TRBV21-1 | CASSKPGGEGTQPQHF | TGTGCCAGCAGCAAACCAGGGGGCGAGGGTACTCAGCCCCAGCATTTT
NA | 15 | TRBD1 | TRBJ2-7 | TRBV5-6 | CASSLGDRGIYEQYF | TGTGCCAGCAGCTTGGGGGACAGGGGGATCTACGAGCAGTACTTC
once | 12 | NA | TRBJ1-5 | TRBV29-1 | CSAGGDNQPQHF | TGCAGCGCAGGAGGTGACAATCAGCCCCAGCATTTT
NA | 13 | NA | TRBJ1-1 | TRBV29-1 | CSVGDRLNTEAFF | TGCAGCGTTGGAGACAGATTGAACACTGAAGCTTTCTTT
few | 15 | NA | TRBJ1-2 | TRBV11-2 | CASSSPRQETKGYTF | TGTGCCAGCAGCTCCCCCCGGCAGGAAACCAAAGGCTACACCTTC
NA | 15 | TRBD1 | TRBJ1-1 | TRBV27 | CASSLGTGVATEAFF | TGTGCCAGCAGTTTGGGGACAGGGGTGGCCACTGAAGCTTTCTTT
NA | 13 | NA | TRBJ2-1 | TRBV2 | CASSLTRSNEQFF | TGTGCCAGCAGCTTGACTAGAAGCAATGAGCAGTTCTTC
NA | 16 | TRBD1 | TRBJ2-2 | TRBV6-1 | CASSASGTGITGELFF | TGTGCCAGCAGTGCATCCGGGACAGGGATTACCGGGGAGCTGTTTTTT
NA | 15 | NA | TRBJ1-2 | TRBV9 | CASSVGGRGAQGYTF | TGTGCCAGCAGCGTAGGAGGTCGGGGGGCGCAGGGCTACACCTTC
NA | 15 | TRBD2 | TRBJ2-7 | TRBV11-2 | CASSPRRGGGDEQYF | TGTGCCAGCAGCCCAAGACGGGGGGGCGGCGACGAGCAGTACTTC
NA | 14 | NA | TRBJ2-1 | TRBV29-1 | CSVYISASYNEQFF | TGCAGCGTTTACATCTCCGCCTCCTACAATGAGCAGTTCTTC